This TCR beta chain was obtained from a study of shared clonotypes between healthy human individuals. Study-wide context: CD4 naive cells filled three plates per donor, CD4 memory three, CD8 naive two and CD8 memory one.

Produced via immunoSEQ multiplex PCR; TCRdb's table is partial and in-frame only. This table has about 1.4 million clones, 96% appearing once. Study results and caveats: Naive subsets usually exceeded memory subsets in estimated richness.

With respect to this clone: Its antigen is as yet unknown.

V lost 5 bases, J lost 0 bases, and 23 bases lay in between. This CDR3 is 19 amino acids long. Germline V CDR1 and CDR2: LNHDA, SQIVND (reference sequence). Sequenced input: naive CD4+ T cells sorted from blood. Sample subset: CD45RA+ positively selected. The sequence came from a young man in good health. The chain couples TRBV19 to TRBJ2-4, with a tentative D call TRBD1 (6 bases). In DNA, the CDR3 is TGTGCCAGTAGTTCCCCCGGCCCGACAGGACGTCAAGCCAAAAACATTCAGTACTTC. Translating gives CASSSPGPTGRQAKNIQYF.